These 2 T cell receptor beta chains share one sample of origin, sequenced in a study of shared clonotypes between healthy human individuals. CD8 cells regarded as naive lacked CD45RO, were positively chosen for CCR7, and omitted terminally differentiated effector memory CD45RA+ cells. Some clones are missing from TCRdb's copy, which holds only in-frame ones; the method was immunoSEQ multiplex PCR. The table includes 1.5 million to 2.5 million clones, approximately 94% detected once. The material sequenced was naive CD8+ T cells sorted from blood. The source is a man between 18 and 35 years old in good health.

The V gene is TRBV28, the J gene TRBJ2-5, with 7 bases aligning to TRBD2. After removal of 8 bases from V and 2 bases from J, the junction contained 2 bases not matched to a gene. From germline, CDR1 is MDHEN and CDR2 SYDVKM. This CDR3 comprises 12 residues. In nucleotides, the CDR3 is TGTGCCAGCTCGGGGGGACAAGAGACCCAGTACTTC. It translates to CASSGGQETQYF.

V is TRBV7-8 and J is TRBJ2-1; D is unresolved. The germline V gene has CDR1 SGHVS and CDR2 FQNEAQ. The CDR3 sequence is 14 residues long. V was pared by 1 base and J by 4 bases, with 8 bases between. This CDR3 is CASSLVGDYNEQFF. In DNA, the CDR3 is TGTGCCAGCAGCTTAGTTGGGGATTACAATGAGCAGTTCTTC.